The source of this T cell receptor beta chain is a study of control samples from healthy donors and cancer patients. TCRdb's table, derived via immunoSEQ multiplex PCR, lists solely in-frame clones and lacks some. The data show 85,000 to 95,000 clones, around 82% seen once. The CDR3 is made up of 13 amino acids. The junction had 6 bases not matched to a gene; V was cut back by 10 bases and J by 1 base. Germline V CDR1 and CDR2: LNHDA, SQIVND (reference sequence). Input material: blood. The sequence derives from a woman between 55 and 75 years old in good health. The V and J genes are TRBV19 and TRBJ2-7; 8 positions agree with TRBD1. The CDR3 DNA sequence: TGTGCCACTAGGACAGGGTCGTCCTACGAGCAGTACTTC. Translating it yields CATRTGSSYEQYF.